Below, one T cell receptor beta chain is given with its context. This specimen comes from a study of T cells after yellow fever vaccination. Germline V gives CDR1 SGHKS, CDR2 YYEKEE (reference sequence). This CDR3 comprises 13 residues. The V gene lost 0 bases and the J gene lost 8 bases, with 8 bases spanning the gap. TCRdb re-analysed the 5' RACE reads in MiXCR, keeping a single row per CDR3 protein. The data show 300,000 to 400,000 distinct CDR3 sequences, with approximately 12% seen just once and 3.2% held by the top ten. This sequence was found in a man aged 18-30 years who received the YFV17D yellow fever vaccine. The rearrangement links TRBV5-5 to TRBJ2-2; the D is unclear. The source was CD4+ T cells sorted from PBMCs, collected 15 days after the yellow fever booster vaccination. Here the CDR3 DNA reads TGTGCCAGCAGCTTGGAGACCTGGGGGGAGCTGTTTTTT. Its protein is CASSLETWGELFF.